This T cell receptor beta chain was captured by sequencing in a study of blood T cell repertoires in COVID-19. Across the study: The study drew acute and convalescent COVID-19 samples from the United States, Italy and Spain. T cells, B-cell-depleted T cells, or PBMCs supplied cDNA or gDNA.

Germline V CDR1 and CDR2: LNHDA, SQIVND (reference sequence). The CDR3 sequence is 14 residues long. Between the trimmed V and J ends, which lost 7 bases and 3 bases, there was a span of 10 bases. As processed by the authors: Counts of nucleated cells, estimated from reference gene primer amplification, were obtained. Sequenced by immunoSEQ multiplex PCR; TCRdb stores in-frame clones only, minus some. V, J and clone size derive from that table, while D and trimming were established from the DNA sequence. The sample records approximately 94,000 clones, under 90% being singletons. Sample: peripheral blood. The source is a human donor in a cohort sampled during active COVID-19. The chain combines TRBV19 with TRBJ2-6, with D possibly being TRBD2 (5 bases). Written as DNA, the CDR3 is TGTGCCAGTATCCCACGGGGTGGGGCCAACGTCCTGACTTTC. Translated, it gives CASIPRGGANVLTF.